Listed below are T cell receptor beta chains from one sample, sequenced in a study of cytomegalovirus exposure and HLA in healthy donors. TCRdb's table, derived via immunoSEQ multiplex PCR, lists solely in-frame clones and lacks some. The sample has some 150,000 clones, around 82% seen once. Sequences were obtained from PBMCs. The origin of the receptors is a middle-aged man in good health and CMV-seronegative. CDR3s include the opening cysteine and the closing phenylalanine or tryptophan. The D gene is left open where the match is weak. Expanded clones get a size class; other rows say once, few or many, or leave the size out.

clone size,D gene,V gene,J gene,CDR3 DNA,CDR3 protein
few,NA,TRBV6-1,TRBJ1-3,TGTGCCAGCAGTGAAAATGTGCTGGGAGTCGGTGGAAACACCATATATTTT,CASSENVLGVGGNTIYF
few,TRBD2,TRBV5-6,TRBJ2-5,TGTGCCAGCAGTCGACTAGCGGGGGGATGGCAAGAGACCCAGTACTTC,CASSRLAGGWQETQYF
NA,TRBD2,TRBV19,TRBJ2-2,TGTGCCAGTAGTACCCGGACTAGCGGGGGCTTTAGCACCGGGGAGCTGTTTTTT,CASSTRTSGGFSTGELFF
NA,TRBD2,TRBV16,TRBJ2-3,TGTGCCAGCAGCCAAGGCCGGGGGGGCACAGATACGCAGTATTTT,CASSQGRGGTDTQYF
NA,TRBD2,TRBV5-4,TRBJ2-2,TGTGCCAGCAGCTTTAGGACGGGGGGGAACACCGGGGAGCTGTTTTTT,CASSFRTGGNTGELFF
NA,NA,TRBV30,TRBJ2-3,TGTGCCTGGAGTACCGCGGGAATCAGGTATTTT,CAWSTAGIRYF
NA,TRBD2,TRBV27,TRBJ2-2,TGTGCCAGCAGCCATAGGGGCGGGAGGGGGACCGGGGAGCTGTTTTTT,CASSHRGGRGTGELFF
NA,NA,TRBV7-2,TRBJ1-2,TGTGCCAGCAGCTTAGCAGGGGCGGCTGGCTACACCTTC,CASSLAGAAGYTF
NA,TRBD1,TRBV6-4,TRBJ1-1,TGTGCCAGCTCCAAAACAGGGGGCACTGAAGCTTTCTTT,CASSKTGGTEAFF
NA,TRBD2,TRBV5-1,TRBJ2-1,TGCGCCAGCAGCTTGGAAGGAGGCGGCGGGGGGGCTTTAGGGAGTGAGCAGTTCTTC,CASSLEGGGGGALGSEQFF
NA,TRBD1,TRBV9,TRBJ1-3,TGTGCCAGCAGCGCCGGGACAGTCCTCTCTGGAAACACCATATATTTT,CASSAGTVLSGNTIYF
NA,TRBD2,TRBV7-2,TRBJ2-7,TGTGCCAGCAGATCCCGACTAGCGGGAGACGAGCAGTACTTC,CASRSRLAGDEQYF
NA,TRBD1,TRBV9,TRBJ2-5,TGTGCCAGCAGCGCGACAGGGTTAACCGAGACCCAGTACTTC,CASSATGLTETQYF
NA,NA,TRBV11-1,TRBJ2-3,TGTGCCAGCAGCCGTGGGATCAGGAGGAGCACAGATACGCAGTATTTT,CASSRGIRRSTDTQYF
once,TRBD1,TRBV15,TRBJ1-1,TGTGCCACCAGCAGAGGACAGGGGGCTCTGAACACTGAAGCTTTCTTT,CATSRGQGALNTEAFF
NA,TRBD1,TRBV4-1,TRBJ2-7,TGCGCCAGCAGTCTACAGGGGGCATTCTACGAGCAGTACTTC,CASSLQGAFYEQYF
NA,TRBD1,TRBV9,TRBJ1-1,TGTGCCAGCGGAACAGGGGGCCGATCCGAAGCTTTCTTT,CASGTGGRSEAFF
NA,NA,TRBV11-2,TRBJ1-2,TGTGCCAGCAGCTTAGAGGCCAGGTACTATGGCTACACCTTC,CASSLEARYYGYTF
NA,NA,TRBV6-5,TRBJ2-2,TGTGCCAGCAGCACGGGATCCCGAGCCGGGGAGCTGTTTTTT,CASSTGSRAGELFF
few,NA,TRBV29-1,TRBJ2-4,TGCAGCGCTCCCCTGACAGCGTCCCTAGCCAAAAACATTCAGTACTTC,CSAPLTASLAKNIQYF
NA,NA,TRBV7-8,TRBJ1-1,TGTGCCAGCAATCCTCGAGGGGGCACTGAAGCTTTCTTT,CASNPRGGTEAFF
NA,TRBD1,TRBV6-1,TRBJ2-7,TGTGCCAGCAGTGACCCTACCGGGACAGACCTTTACGAGCAGTACTTC,CASSDPTGTDLYEQYF
NA,NA,TRBV5-1,TRBJ1-5,TGCGCCAGCAGCTTGGATGGGGGGAATCAGCCCCAGCATTTT,CASSLDGGNQPQHF